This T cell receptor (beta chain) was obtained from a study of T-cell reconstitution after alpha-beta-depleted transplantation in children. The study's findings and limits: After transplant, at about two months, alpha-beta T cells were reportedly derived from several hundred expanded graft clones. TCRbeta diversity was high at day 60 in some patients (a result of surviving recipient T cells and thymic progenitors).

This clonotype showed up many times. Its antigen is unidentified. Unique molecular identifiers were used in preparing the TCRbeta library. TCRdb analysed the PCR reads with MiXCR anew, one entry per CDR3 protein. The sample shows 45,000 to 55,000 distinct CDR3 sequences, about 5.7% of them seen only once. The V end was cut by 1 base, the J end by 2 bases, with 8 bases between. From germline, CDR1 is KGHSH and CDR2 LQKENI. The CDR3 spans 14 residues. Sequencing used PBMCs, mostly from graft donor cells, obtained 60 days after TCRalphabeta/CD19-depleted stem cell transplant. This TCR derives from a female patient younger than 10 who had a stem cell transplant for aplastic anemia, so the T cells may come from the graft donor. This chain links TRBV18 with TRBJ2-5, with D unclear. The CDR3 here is CASSPLRDQETQYF. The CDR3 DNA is TGTGCCAGCTCACCACTAAGGGATCAAGAGACCCAGTACTTC.